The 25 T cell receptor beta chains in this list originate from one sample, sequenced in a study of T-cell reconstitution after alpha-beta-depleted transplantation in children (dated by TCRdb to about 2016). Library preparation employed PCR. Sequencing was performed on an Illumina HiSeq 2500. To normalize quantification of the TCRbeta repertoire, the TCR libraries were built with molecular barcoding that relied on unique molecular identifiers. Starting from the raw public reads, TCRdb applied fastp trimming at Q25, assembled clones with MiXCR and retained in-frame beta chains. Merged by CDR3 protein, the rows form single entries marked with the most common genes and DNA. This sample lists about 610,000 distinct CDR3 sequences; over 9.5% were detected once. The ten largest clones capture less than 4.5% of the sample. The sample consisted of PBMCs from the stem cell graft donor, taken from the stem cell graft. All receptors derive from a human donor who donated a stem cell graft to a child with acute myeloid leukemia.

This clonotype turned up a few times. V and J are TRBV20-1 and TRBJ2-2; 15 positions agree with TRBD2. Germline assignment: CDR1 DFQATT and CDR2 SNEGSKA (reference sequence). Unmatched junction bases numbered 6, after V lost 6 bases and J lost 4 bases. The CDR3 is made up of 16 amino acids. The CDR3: CSAWTSGRGGTGELFF. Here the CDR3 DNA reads TGCAGTGCGTGGACTAGCGGGAGGGGTGGCACCGGGGAGCTGTTTTTT.

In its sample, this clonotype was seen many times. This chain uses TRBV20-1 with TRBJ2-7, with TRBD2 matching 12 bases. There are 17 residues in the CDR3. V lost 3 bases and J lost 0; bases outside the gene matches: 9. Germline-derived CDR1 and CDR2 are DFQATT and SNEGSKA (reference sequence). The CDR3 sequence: CSASRGGTSGFSYEQYF. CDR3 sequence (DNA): TGCAGTGCTAGTAGGGGAGGGACTAGCGGGTTCTCCTACGAGCAGTACTTC.

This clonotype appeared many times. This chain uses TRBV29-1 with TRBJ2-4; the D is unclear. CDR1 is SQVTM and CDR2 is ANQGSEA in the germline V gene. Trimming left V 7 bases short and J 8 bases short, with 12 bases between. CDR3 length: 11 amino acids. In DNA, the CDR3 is TGCAGCGCTGCGACCCCGTACATTCAGTACTTC. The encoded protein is CSAATPYIQYF.

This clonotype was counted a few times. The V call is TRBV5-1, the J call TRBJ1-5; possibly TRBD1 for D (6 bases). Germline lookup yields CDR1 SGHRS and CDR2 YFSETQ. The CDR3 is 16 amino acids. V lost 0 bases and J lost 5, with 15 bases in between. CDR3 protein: CASSLGPRQVDQPQHF. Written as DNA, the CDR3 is TGCGCCAGCAGCTTGGGCCCTAGACAGGTGGATCAGCCCCAGCATTTT.

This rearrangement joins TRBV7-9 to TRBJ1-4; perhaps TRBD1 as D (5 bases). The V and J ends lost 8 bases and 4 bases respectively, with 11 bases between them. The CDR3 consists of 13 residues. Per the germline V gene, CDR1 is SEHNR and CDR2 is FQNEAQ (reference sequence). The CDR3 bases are TGTGCCAGCGTCCGGGGCTTTAATGAAAAACTGTTTTTT. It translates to CASVRGFNEKLFF.

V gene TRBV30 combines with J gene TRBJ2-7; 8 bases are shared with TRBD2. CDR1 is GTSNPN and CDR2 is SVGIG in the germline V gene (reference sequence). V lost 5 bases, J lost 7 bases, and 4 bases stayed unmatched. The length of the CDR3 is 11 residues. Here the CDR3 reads CAWGLAGEQYF. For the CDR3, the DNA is TGTGCCTGGGGACTAGCTGGTGAGCAGTACTTC.

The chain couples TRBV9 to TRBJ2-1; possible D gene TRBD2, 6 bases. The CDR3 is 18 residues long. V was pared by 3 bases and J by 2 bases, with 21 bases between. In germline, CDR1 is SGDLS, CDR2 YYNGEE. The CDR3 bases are TGTGCCAGCAGCGGAGAACATGACACGGGACTCGCCTACAATGAGCAGTTCTTC. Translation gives CASSGEHDTGLAYNEQFF.

The CDR3 DNA reads as TGCGCCAGCGGATTCACTAGCGGGAGGACAGATACGCAGTATTTT. Its translation is CASGFTSGRTDTQYF. V gene TRBV5-1 combines with J gene TRBJ2-3; 12 positions agree with TRBD2. Germline-derived CDR1 and CDR2 are SGHRS and YFSETQ. This CDR3 is 15 amino acids long. The V gene end was trimmed by 7 bases and the J gene end by 3 bases; junction bases not matched to a gene: 6.

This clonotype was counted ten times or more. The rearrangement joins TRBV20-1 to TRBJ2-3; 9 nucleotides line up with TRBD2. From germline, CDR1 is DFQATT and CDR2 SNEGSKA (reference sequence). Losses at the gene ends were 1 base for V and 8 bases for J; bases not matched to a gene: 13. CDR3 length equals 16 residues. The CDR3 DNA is TGCAGTGCTAGAGTCTCCCTTGCGGGAGGGACGGGTACGCAGTATTTT. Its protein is CSARVSLAGGTGTQYF.

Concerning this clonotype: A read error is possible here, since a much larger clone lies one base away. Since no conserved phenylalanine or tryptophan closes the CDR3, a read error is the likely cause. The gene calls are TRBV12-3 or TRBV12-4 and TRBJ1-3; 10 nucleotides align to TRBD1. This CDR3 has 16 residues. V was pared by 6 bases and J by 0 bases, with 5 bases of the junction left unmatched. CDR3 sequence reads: CASRRGTGDSGNTIYS. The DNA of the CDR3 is TGTGCCAGCAGACGCGGGACAGGGGACTCTGGAAACACCATATATTCT.

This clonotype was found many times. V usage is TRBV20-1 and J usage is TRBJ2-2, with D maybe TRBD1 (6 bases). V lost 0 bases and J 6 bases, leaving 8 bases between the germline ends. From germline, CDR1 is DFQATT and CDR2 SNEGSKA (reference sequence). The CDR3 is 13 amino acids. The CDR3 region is CSARDAGAGELFF. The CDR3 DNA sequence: TGCAGTGCTAGAGATGCAGGGGCCGGGGAGCTGTTTTTT.

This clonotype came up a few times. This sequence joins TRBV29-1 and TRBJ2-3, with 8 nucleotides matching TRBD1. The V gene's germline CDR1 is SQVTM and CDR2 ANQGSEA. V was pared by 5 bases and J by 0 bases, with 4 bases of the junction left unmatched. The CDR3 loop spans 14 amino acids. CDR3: CSVWTGPSTDTQYF. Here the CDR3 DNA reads TGCAGCGTTTGGACAGGGCCGAGCACAGATACGCAGTATTTT.

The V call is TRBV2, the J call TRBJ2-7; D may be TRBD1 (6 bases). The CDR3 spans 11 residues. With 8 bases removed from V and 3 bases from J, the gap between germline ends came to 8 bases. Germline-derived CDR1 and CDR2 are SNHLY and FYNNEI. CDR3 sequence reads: CASGTIYEQYF. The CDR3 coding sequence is TGTGCCAGCGGGACAATCTACGAGCAGTACTTC.

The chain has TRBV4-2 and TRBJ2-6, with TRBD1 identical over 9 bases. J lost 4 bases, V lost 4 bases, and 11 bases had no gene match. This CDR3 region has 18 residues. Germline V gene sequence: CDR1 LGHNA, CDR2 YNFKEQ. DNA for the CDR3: TGTGCCAGCAGCCGGCGGGACAGGGCAGTATCCGGGGCCAACGTCCTGACTTTC. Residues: CASSRRDRAVSGANVLTF.

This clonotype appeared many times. The CDR3 reads CSARDQSGPGGYEQYF. DNA of the CDR3: TGCAGTGCTAGAGATCAGTCAGGACCGGGGGGTTACGAGCAGTACTTC. The chain joins TRBV20-1 to TRBJ2-7, with TRBD2 matching over 7 bases. Germline V CDR1 and CDR2: DFQATT, SNEGSKA (reference sequence). This CDR3 contains 16 residues. V lost 0 bases to trimming and J lost 4 bases; unmatched junction nucleotides: 12.

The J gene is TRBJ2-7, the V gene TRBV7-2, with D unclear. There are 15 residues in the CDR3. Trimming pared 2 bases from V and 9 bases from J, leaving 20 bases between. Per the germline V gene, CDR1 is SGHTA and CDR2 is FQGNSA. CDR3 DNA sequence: TGTGCCAGCAGCTTAACTCTTAGACCCGCGAACGGGCAGTACTTC. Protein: CASSLTLRPANGQYF.

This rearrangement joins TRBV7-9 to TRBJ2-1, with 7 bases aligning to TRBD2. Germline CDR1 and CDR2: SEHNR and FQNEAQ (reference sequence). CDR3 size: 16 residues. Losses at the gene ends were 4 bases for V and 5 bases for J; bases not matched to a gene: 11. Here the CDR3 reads CASSWGGLAENNEQFF. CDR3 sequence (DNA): TGTGCCAGCAGCTGGGGAGGGCTAGCGGAGAACAATGAGCAGTTCTTC. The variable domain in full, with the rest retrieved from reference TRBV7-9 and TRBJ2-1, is DTGVSQNPRHKITKRGQNVTFRCDPISEHNRLYWYRQTLGQGPEFLTYFQNEAQLEKSRLLSDRFSAERPKGSFSTLEIQRTEQGDSAMYLCASSWGGLAENNEQFFGPGTRLTVL.

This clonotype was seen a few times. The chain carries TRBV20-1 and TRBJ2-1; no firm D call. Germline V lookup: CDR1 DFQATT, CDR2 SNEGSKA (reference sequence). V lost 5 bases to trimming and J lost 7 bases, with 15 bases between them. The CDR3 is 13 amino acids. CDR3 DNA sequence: TGCAGTGCTCCCAGCGCCCTATCAAATGAGCAGTTCTTC. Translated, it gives CSAPSALSNEQFF.

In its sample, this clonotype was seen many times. The CDR3 bases are TGTGCCAGCAGTTTCTATAGTGGACTTGGCGACGACGAGCAGTACTTC. Protein: CASSFYSGLGDDEQYF. The genes are TRBV28 and TRBJ2-7; D possibly corresponds to TRBD2 (5 bases). The CDR3 loop spans 16 amino acids. The V and J ends lost 3 bases and 5 bases respectively, with 20 bases between them. CDR1 is MDHEN and CDR2 is SYDVKM in the germline V gene. The variable domain in full, completed from reference TRBV28 and TRBJ2-7, reads DVKVTQSSRYLVKRTGEKVFLECVQDMDHENMFWYRQDPGLGLRLIYFSYDVKMKEKGDIPEGYSVSREKKERFSLILESASTNQTSMYLCASSFYSGLGDDEQYFGPGTRLTVT.

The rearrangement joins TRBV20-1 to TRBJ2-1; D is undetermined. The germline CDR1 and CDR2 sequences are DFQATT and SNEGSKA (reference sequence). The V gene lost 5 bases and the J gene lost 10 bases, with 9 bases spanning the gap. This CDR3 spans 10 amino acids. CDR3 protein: CSAARIEQFF. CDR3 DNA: TGCAGTGCTGCCCGCATCGAGCAGTTCTTC.

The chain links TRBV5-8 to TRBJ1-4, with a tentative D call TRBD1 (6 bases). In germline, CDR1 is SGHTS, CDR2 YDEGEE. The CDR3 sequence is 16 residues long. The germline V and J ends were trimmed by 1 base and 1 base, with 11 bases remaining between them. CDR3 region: CASSLHRVKTNEKLFF. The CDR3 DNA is TGTGCCAGCAGCTTGCACAGGGTGAAAACTAATGAAAAACTGTTTTTT.

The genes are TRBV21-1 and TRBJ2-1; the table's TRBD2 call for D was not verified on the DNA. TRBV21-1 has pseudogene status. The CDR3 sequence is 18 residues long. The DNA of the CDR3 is TGTGCCAGCAGCCAGGCGCTTCCGGGACTCATGTCTTCCAATGAGCAGTTCTTC. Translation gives CASSQALPGLMSSNEQFF.

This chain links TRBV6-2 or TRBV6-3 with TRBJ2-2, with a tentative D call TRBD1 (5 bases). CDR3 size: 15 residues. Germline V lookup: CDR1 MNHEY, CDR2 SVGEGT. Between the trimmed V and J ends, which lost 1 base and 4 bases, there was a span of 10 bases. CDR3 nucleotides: TGTGCCAGCAGTTACTTTCAGGGAATCACCGGGGAGCTGTTTTTT. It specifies CASSYFQGITGELFF.

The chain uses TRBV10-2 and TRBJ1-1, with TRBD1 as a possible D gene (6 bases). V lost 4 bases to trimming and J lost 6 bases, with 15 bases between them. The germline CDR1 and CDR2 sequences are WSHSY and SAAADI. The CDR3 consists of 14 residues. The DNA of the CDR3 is TGCGCCAGCAGTGTCACAGGGTCCTTGTCTGAAGCTTTCTTT. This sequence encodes CASSVTGSLSEAFF.

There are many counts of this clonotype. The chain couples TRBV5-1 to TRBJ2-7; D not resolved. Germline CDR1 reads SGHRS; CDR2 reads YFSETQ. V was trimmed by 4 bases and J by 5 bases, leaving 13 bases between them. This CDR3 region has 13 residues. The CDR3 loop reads CASSADIPDEQYF. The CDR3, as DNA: TGCGCCAGCAGCGCCGACATCCCAGACGAGCAGTACTTC.